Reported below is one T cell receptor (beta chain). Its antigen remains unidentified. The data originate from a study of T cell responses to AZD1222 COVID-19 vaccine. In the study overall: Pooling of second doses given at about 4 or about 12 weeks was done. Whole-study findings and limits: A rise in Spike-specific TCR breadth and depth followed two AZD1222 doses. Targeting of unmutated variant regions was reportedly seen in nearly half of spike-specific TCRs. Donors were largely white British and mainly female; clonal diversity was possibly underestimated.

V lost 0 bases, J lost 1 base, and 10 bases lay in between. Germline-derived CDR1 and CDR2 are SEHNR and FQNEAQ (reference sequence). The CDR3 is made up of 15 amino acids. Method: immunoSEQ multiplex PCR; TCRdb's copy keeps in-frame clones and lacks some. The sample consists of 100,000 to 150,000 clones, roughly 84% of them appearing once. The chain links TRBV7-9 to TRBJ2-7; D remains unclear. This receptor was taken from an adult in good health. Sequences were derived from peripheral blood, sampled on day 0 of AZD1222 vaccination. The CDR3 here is CASSLALGASYEQYF. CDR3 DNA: TGTGCCAGCAGCTTAGCACTGGGCGCATCCTACGAGCAGTACTTC. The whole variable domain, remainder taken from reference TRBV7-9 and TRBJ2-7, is DTGVSQNPRHKITKRGQNVTFRCDPISEHNRLYWYRQTLGQGPEFLTYFQNEAQLEKSRLLSDRFSAERPKGSFSTLEIQRTEQGDSAMYLCASSLALGASYEQYFGPGTRLTVT.